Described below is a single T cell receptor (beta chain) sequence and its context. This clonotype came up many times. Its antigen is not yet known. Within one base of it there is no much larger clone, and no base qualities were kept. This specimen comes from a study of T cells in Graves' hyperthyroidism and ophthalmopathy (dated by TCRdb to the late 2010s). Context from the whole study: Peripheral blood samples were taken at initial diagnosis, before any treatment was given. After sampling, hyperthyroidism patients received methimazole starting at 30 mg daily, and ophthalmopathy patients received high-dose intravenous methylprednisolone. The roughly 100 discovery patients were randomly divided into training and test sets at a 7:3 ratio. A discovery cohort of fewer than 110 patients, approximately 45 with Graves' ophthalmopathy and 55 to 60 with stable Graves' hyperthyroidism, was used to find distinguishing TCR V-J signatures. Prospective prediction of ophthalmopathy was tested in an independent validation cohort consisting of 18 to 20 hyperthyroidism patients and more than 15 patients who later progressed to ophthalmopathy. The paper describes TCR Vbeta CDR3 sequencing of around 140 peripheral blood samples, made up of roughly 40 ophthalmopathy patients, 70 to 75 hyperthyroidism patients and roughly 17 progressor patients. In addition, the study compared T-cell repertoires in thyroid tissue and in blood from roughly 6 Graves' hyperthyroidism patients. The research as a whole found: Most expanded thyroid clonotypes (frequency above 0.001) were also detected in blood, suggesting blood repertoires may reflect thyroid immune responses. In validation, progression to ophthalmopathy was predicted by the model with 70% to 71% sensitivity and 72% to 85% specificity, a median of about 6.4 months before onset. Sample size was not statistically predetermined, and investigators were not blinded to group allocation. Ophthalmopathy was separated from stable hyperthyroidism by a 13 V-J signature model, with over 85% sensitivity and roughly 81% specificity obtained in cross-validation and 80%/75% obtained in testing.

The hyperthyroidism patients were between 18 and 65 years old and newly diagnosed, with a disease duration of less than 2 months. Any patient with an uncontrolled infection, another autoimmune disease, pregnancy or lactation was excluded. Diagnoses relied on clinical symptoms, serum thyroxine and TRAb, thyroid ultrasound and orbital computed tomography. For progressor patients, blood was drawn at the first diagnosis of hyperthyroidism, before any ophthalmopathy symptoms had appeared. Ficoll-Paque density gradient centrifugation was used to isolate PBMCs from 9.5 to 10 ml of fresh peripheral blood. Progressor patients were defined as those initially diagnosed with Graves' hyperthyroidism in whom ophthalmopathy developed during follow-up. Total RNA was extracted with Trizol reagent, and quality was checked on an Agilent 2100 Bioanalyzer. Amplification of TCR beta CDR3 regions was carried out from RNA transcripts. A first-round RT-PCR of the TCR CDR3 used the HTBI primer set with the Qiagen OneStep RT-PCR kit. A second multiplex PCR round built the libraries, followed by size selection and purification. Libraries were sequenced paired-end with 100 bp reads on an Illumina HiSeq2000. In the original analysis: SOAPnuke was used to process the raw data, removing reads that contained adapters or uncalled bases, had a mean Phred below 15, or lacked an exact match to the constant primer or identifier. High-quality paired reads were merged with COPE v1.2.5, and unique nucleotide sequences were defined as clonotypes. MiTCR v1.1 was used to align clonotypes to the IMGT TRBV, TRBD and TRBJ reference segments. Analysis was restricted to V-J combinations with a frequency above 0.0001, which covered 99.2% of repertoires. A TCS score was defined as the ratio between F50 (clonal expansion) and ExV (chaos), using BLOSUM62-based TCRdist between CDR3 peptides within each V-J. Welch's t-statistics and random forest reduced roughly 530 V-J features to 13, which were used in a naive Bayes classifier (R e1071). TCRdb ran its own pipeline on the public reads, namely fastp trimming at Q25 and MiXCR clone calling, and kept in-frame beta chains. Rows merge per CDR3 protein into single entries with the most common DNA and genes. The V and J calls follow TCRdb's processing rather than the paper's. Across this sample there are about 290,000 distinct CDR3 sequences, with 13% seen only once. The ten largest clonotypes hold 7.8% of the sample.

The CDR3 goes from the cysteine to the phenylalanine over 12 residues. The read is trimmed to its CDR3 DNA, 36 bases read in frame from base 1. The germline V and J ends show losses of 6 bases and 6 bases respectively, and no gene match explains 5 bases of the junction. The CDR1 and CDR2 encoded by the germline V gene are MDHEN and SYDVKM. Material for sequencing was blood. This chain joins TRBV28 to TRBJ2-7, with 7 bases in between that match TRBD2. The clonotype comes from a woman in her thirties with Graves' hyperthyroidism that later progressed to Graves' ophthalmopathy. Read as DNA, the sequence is TGTGCCAGCAGACGACTAGCCGGCGAGCAGTACTTC. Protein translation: CASRRLAGEQYF.